This is a list of T cell receptor beta chains from one sample in a study of blood T cells in healthy people across ages. TCRdb reprocessed the 5' RACE reads with MiXCR, giving one entry per CDR3 protein. The sample shows about 1.5 million distinct CDR3 sequences, about 40% of them seen only once. The sample consisted of blood. The receptors were gathered from a woman aged 18-29 years in good health. Both conserved end residues are part of each CDR3. The order of the fields is clone size, J gene, V gene, D gene, CDR3 DNA, CDR3 protein. D genes are given only for firm matches. Size is omitted from some rows. Given values are once, few, many or a class for expanded clones.

clone size: -
J gene: TRBJ2-7
V gene: TRBV6-5
D gene: TRBD1
CDR3 DNA: TGTGCCAGCAGTCTTACCGGACAGGGATATTTCTACGAGCAGTACTTC
CDR3 protein: CASSLTGQGYFYEQYF

clone size: -
J gene: TRBJ2-7
V gene: TRBV10-3
D gene: -
CDR3 DNA: TGTGCCATCAGTGAGTCCGGGGGGCTTACCTACGAGCAGTACTTC
CDR3 protein: CAISESGGLTYEQYF

clone size: -
J gene: TRBJ1-5
V gene: TRBV5-1
D gene: TRBD1
CDR3 DNA: TGCGCCAGCAGCGTGGGACAGGCTCATCAGCCCCAGCATTTT
CDR3 protein: CASSVGQAHQPQHF

clone size: few
J gene: TRBJ2-3
V gene: TRBV10-3
D gene: TRBD2
CDR3 DNA: TGTGCCATCAGTGTAGGGCGGGAGGCCACAGATACGCAGTATTTT
CDR3 protein: CAISVGREATDTQYF

clone size: -
J gene: TRBJ2-1
V gene: TRBV7-2
D gene: -
CDR3 DNA: TGTGCCAGCGGCTTAGGCGGGCTCTCCTACAATGAGCAGTTCTTC
CDR3 protein: CASGLGGLSYNEQFF

clone size: -
J gene: TRBJ2-7
V gene: TRBV6-1
D gene: -
CDR3 DNA: TGTGCCAGCAAGGGGGGCTTTAGTTCCTACGAGCAGTACTTC
CDR3 protein: CASKGGFSSYEQYF

clone size: -
J gene: TRBJ2-5
V gene: TRBV4-1
D gene: TRBD2
CDR3 DNA: TGCGCCAGCAGCTTCAGACTAGCGGTAAACCAAGAGGCCCAGTACTTC
CDR3 protein: CASSFRLAVNQEAQYF

clone size: once
J gene: TRBJ2-7
V gene: TRBV10-1
D gene: -
CDR3 DNA: TGCGCCAGCAGACCCGGGACCACATCCAATGAGCAGTACTTC
CDR3 protein: CASRPGTTSNEQYF

clone size: -
J gene: TRBJ2-2
V gene: TRBV7-2
D gene: -
CDR3 DNA: TGTGCCAGCACCCTAGATAAAGGGCCCGGGGAGCTGTTTTTT
CDR3 protein: CASTLDKGPGELFF

clone size: -
J gene: TRBJ1-2
V gene: TRBV4-1
D gene: TRBD1
CDR3 DNA: TGCGCCAGCAGCCAAGCCTCCGACAGGGAGGACGTCTATGGCTACACCTTC
CDR3 protein: CASSQASDREDVYGYTF

clone size: -
J gene: TRBJ2-3
V gene: TRBV7-2
D gene: -
CDR3 DNA: TGTGCCAGCAGACGGATCCGGGACAATCCCGCGGATACGCAGTATTTT
CDR3 protein: CASRRIRDNPADTQYF

clone size: few
J gene: TRBJ2-1
V gene: TRBV21-1
D gene: -
CDR3 DNA: TGTGCCAGCACCTTGGGGGGCGAAGCCGCAGAGTATGAGCAGTTCTTC
CDR3 protein: CASTLGGEAAEYEQFF

clone size: -
J gene: TRBJ2-1
V gene: TRBV2
D gene: TRBD2
CDR3 DNA: TGTGCCAGCAATCCTCTACTAGCGGGGCGGTACAATGAGCAGTTCTTC
CDR3 protein: CASNPLLAGRYNEQFF

clone size: -
J gene: TRBJ2-5
V gene: TRBV28
D gene: -
CDR3 DNA: TGTGCCAGCAGTTTAATGGGGTCCGGAGGGTACTTC
CDR3 protein: CASSLMGSGGYF

clone size: few
J gene: TRBJ2-5
V gene: TRBV10-3
D gene: -
CDR3 DNA: TGTTCTATGGGGCAATTGGGTGAGCAGTACTTC
CDR3 protein: CSMGQLGEQYF

clone size: few
J gene: TRBJ2-7
V gene: TRBV12-3/TRBV12-4
D gene: TRBD1
CDR3 DNA: TGTGCCAGCGCCGGGACAGGGGTCTACGAGCAGTACTTC
CDR3 protein: CASAGTGVYEQYF

clone size: many
J gene: TRBJ2-3
V gene: TRBV12-3/TRBV12-4
D gene: TRBD2
CDR3 DNA: TGTGCCAGCGGAAGCGGGGGCACAGATACGCAGTATTTT
CDR3 protein: CASGSGGTDTQYF

clone size: -
J gene: TRBJ1-4
V gene: TRBV10-3
D gene: -
CDR3 DNA: TGTGCCATCAGTGAGTCGCGAGCAGGGGCCACGGAAAAACTGTTTTTT
CDR3 protein: CAISESRAGATEKLFF

clone size: -
J gene: TRBJ1-2
V gene: TRBV28
D gene: TRBD1
CDR3 DNA: TGTGCCAGCAGTTTAGGTGCGGGACAGGGAGGCCATGGCTACACCTTC
CDR3 protein: CASSLGAGQGGHGYTF

clone size: -
J gene: TRBJ2-7
V gene: TRBV20-1
D gene: TRBD1
CDR3 DNA: TGCAGTGCTGAGTCCGACAGGGGCTACGAGCAGTACTTC
CDR3 protein: CSAESDRGYEQYF

clone size: -
J gene: TRBJ2-7
V gene: TRBV6-5
D gene: TRBD2
CDR3 DNA: TGTGCCAGCAGCGGACTAGCGGGAGTTATCCACGAGCAGTACTTC
CDR3 protein: CASSGLAGVIHEQYF

clone size: -
J gene: TRBJ2-1
V gene: TRBV29-1
D gene: TRBD2
CDR3 DNA: TGCAGCGAGGGGACTAGCGGGAGGCCCTCCTACAATGAGCAGTTCTTC
CDR3 protein: CSEGTSGRPSYNEQFF

clone size: -
J gene: TRBJ2-7
V gene: TRBV4-1
D gene: TRBD2
CDR3 DNA: TGCGCCAGCAGCACGGGACTAGCGGGAATCTACGAGCAGTACTTC
CDR3 protein: CASSTGLAGIYEQYF

clone size: -
J gene: TRBJ1-1
V gene: TRBV29-1
D gene: -
CDR3 DNA: TGCAGCGTTGCCGATTCTCATAGGGAAGCTTTCTTT
CDR3 protein: CSVADSHREAFF

clone size: few
J gene: TRBJ2-7
V gene: TRBV7-7
D gene: TRBD1
CDR3 DNA: TGTGCCAGCAGCCAGGGACAGGGAGTTCAGTACGAGCAGTACTTC
CDR3 protein: CASSQGQGVQYEQYF

clone size: -
J gene: TRBJ2-1
V gene: TRBV12-3/TRBV12-4
D gene: TRBD2
CDR3 DNA: TGTGCCAGCAGGTTTAGGGGGACTAGCGGGTACAATGAGCAGTTCTTC
CDR3 protein: CASRFRGTSGYNEQFF